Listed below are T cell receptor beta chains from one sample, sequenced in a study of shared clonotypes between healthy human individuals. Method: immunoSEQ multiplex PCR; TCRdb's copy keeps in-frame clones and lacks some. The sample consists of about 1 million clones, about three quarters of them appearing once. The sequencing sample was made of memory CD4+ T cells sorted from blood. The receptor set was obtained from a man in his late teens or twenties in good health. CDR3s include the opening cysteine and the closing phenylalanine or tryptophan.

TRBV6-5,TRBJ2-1,CASSSGLAGEKEFF
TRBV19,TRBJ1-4,CASSISRNEKLFF
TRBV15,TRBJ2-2,CATSFQGTGELFF
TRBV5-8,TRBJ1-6,CASSSFQGGNKNNSPLHF
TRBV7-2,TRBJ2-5,CASSLYGETQYF
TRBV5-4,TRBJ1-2,CASSSGGGDGYTF
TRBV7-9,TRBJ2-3,CASRGRETDTQYF
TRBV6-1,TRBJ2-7,CATSWERNEQYF
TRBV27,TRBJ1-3,CASSLEGEGQVDRPF
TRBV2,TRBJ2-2,CASSLLGTGELFF
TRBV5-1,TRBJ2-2,CASSLMGRNTGELFF
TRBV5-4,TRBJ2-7,CASSSSDRAYEQYF
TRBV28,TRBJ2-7,CASSSLPTEQYF
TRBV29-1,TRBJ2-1,CSVEPGANEQFF
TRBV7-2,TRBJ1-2,CASSWVSGSTNYGYTF
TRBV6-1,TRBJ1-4,CASRIREREKLFF
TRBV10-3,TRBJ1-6,CAISDSGVYNSPLHF
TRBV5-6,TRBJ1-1,CASSLVGQGGDTEAFF
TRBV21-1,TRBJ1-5,CASSKVVGFNQPQHF
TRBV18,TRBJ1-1,CASSPPLKNTEAFF
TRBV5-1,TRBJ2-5,CASSLAGQGLYTQYF
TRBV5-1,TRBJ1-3,CASQQAGDGNTIYF
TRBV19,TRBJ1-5,CASRSEGSGSNQPQHF
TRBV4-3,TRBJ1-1,CASSQEQNREAFF
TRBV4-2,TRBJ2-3,CASSQDLLAGDTQYF
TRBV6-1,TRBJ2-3,CASGGSTHTDTQYF